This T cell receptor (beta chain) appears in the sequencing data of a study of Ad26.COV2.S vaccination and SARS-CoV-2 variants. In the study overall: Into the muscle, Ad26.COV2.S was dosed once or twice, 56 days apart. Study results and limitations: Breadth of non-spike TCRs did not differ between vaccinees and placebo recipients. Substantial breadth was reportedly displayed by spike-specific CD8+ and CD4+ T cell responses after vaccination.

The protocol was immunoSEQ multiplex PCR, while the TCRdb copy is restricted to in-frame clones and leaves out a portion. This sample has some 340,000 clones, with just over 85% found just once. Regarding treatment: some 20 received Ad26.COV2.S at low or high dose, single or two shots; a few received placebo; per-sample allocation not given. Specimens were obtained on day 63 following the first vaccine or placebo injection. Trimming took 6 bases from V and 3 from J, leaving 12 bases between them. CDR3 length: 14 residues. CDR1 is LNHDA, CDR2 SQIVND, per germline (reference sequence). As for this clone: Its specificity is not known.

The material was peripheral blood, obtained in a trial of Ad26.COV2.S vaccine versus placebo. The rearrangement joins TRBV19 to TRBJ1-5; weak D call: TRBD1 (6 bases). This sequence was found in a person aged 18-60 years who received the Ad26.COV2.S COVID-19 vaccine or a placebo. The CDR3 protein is CASRTDRFNQPQHF. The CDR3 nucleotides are TGTGCCAGTAGGACTGACAGGTTCAATCAGCCCCAGCATTTT.